The 15 T cell receptor beta chains in this list originate from one sample, sequenced in a study of lymphopenia after photon versus proton radiotherapy. Clones were sequenced by immunoSEQ multiplex PCR, and TCRdb holds only the in-frame ones, with some missing. The repertoire includes tens of thousands of clones, roughly 92% of them detected once, and roughly 15% sits in the top ten. The sample here was peripheral blood, taken from a patient treated with photon-based radiotherapy. The receptors derive from a man aged 55-75 years with cholangiocarcinoma.

The genes are TRBV10-3 and TRBJ1-1; D unclear. The germline V gene has CDR1 ENHRY and CDR2 SYGVKD. The V end was cut by 3 bases, the J end by 6 bases, with 11 bases between. The CDR3 runs to 13 residues. The CDR3 region is CAISDALESEAFF. Written as DNA, the CDR3 is TGTGCCATCAGTGACGCCCTTGAATCTGAAGCTTTCTTT.

The genes are TRBV9 and TRBJ2-3; D remains unclear. CDR3 length equals 16 residues. Germline values: CDR1 SGDLS, CDR2 YYNGEE. Trimming left V 4 bases short and J 0 bases short, with 15 bases between. CDR3 sequence (DNA): TGTGCCAGCAGCCCCAGCCGGACGTATAGCACAGATACGCAGTATTTT. The encoded protein is CASSPSRTYSTDTQYF.

This clone was found once. This rearrangement joins TRBV18 to TRBJ2-2, with D maybe TRBD1 (5 bases). Germline loops: CDR1 KGHSH, CDR2 LQKENI. This CDR3 contains 17 residues. Trimming stripped 0 bases from V and 7 bases from J, with 18 bases between. CDR3 loop: CASSPPGQEKVLGELFF. The CDR3, as DNA: TGTGCCAGCTCACCACCGGGGCAGGAAAAGGTACTCGGGGAGCTGTTTTTT.

The V call is TRBV2, the J call TRBJ2-1; 10 positions match TRBD2. CDR1 is SNHLY and CDR2 is FYNNEI in the germline V gene. After removal of 6 bases from V and 0 bases from J, the junction contained 14 bases not matched to a gene. The CDR3 loop spans 19 amino acids. This CDR3 reads CASRRRLAGDFSSYNEQFF. As DNA, the CDR3 is TGTGCCAGCAGAAGAAGGCTAGCGGGAGACTTTAGCTCCTACAATGAGCAGTTCTTC.

The rearrangement links TRBV4-3 to TRBJ2-2, with a weak D call TRBD1 (6 bases). V was pared by 0 bases and J by 4 bases, with 12 bases between. Germline lookup yields CDR1 LGHNA and CDR2 YSLEER. This CDR3 has 16 residues. The CDR3 DNA reads as TGCGCCAGCAGCCAAGATGGTAGACAGGCCACCGGGGAGCTGTTTTTT. Amino acids: CASSQDGRQATGELFF.

This clone was found once. The J gene is TRBJ2-3, the V gene TRBV28, with 9 bases fitting TRBD1. The junction had 11 bases not matched to a gene; V was cut back by 6 bases and J by 1 base. Germline V CDR1 and CDR2: MDHEN, SYDVKM. This CDR3 comprises 17 residues. Here the CDR3 reads CASSETGGRTGTDTQYF. The CDR3 DNA follows: TGTGCCAGCAGCGAAACAGGGGGCAGGACCGGCACAGATACGCAGTATTTT. The full variable domain, with the rest looked up from reference TRBV28 and TRBJ2-3, is DVKVTQSSRYLVKRTGEKVFLECVQDMDHENMFWYRQDPGLGLRLIYFSYDVKMKEKGDIPEGYSVSREKKERFSLILESASTNQTSMYLCASSETGGRTGTDTQYFGPGTRLTVL.

V usage is TRBV9 and J usage is TRBJ2-2, with no clear D. This CDR3 contains 14 residues. The germline V gene encodes CDR1 SGDLS and CDR2 YYNGEE. Trimming pared 2 bases from V and 1 base from J, leaving 6 bases between. The CDR3: CASSVARNTGELFF. CDR3 in DNA: TGTGCCAGCAGCGTTGCCAGGAACACCGGGGAGCTGTTTTTT. Based on the CDR3 plus reference TRBV9 and TRBJ2-2, the full variable domain is DSGVTQTPKHLITATGQRVTLRCSPRSGDLSVYWYQQSLDQGLQFLIQYYNGEERAKGNILERFSAQQFPDLHSELNLSSLELGDSALYFCASSVARNTGELFFGEGSRLTVL.

The DNA for the CDR3 is TGTGCCAGCAGCTTAGACCTAGCTCTTGACAATGAGCAGTTCTTC. Encoded protein: CASSLDLALDNEQFF. The chain is built from TRBV11-3 and TRBJ2-1, with a weak D call TRBD2 (5 bases). Germline values: CDR1 SGHNT, CDR2 YENEEA. The CDR3 totals 15 residues. The germline V and J ends were trimmed by 0 bases and 5 bases, with 11 bases remaining between them.

V gene TRBV27 combines with J gene TRBJ2-7, with D possibly being TRBD1 or TRBD2 (5 bases each). The CDR3 contains 16 residues. From germline, CDR1 is MNHEY and CDR2 SMNVEV (reference sequence). The germline V and J ends were trimmed by 8 bases and 7 bases, with 27 bases remaining between them. CDR3 region: CASGKLYPGTTNEQYF. CDR3 bases: TGTGCCAGCGGTAAATTGTATCCCGGGACCACCAATGAGCAGTACTTC.

This chain uses TRBV7-9 with TRBJ1-5; 10 nucleotides agree with TRBD1. The J segment lost 1 base and the V segment lost 3 bases, leaving 9 bases of the junction unmatched. The germline gives CDR1 SEHNR, CDR2 FQNEAQ (reference sequence). CDR3 length: 18 amino acids. Written as DNA, the CDR3 is TGTGCCAGCAGCTTTTCCGGACAGGGGGGGATCAGCAATCAGCCCCAGCATTTT. Its translation is CASSFSGQGGISNQPQHF.

V gene TRBV28 combines with J gene TRBJ2-1, with TRBD1 identical over 10 bases. The CDR3 totals 16 residues. J lost 3 bases, V lost 8 bases, and 10 bases had no gene match. Germline loops: CDR1 MDHEN, CDR2 SYDVKM. The CDR3 reads CASPPSDRGFYNEQFF. The CDR3 bases are TGTGCCAGCCCCCCTTCGGACAGGGGGTTCTACAATGAGCAGTTCTTC.

The chain joins TRBV7-9 to TRBJ2-7; 7 bases fit TRBD2. This CDR3 is 12 amino acids long. Germline CDR1 and CDR2: SEHNR and FQNEAQ (reference sequence). V lost 7 bases to trimming and J lost 6 bases; unmatched junction nucleotides: 6. The CDR3 protein is CASTWERGEQYF. CDR3 coding DNA: TGTGCCAGCACTTGGGAGCGGGGCGAGCAGTACTTC.

The chain recombines TRBV6-1 with TRBJ1-4; tentatively, D is TRBD1 (5 bases). From germline, CDR1 is MNHNS and CDR2 SASEGT. Trimming stripped 6 bases from V and 0 bases from J, with 8 bases between. The CDR3 has 14 residues. CDR3 protein: CASRRGATNEKLFF. CDR3 in DNA: TGTGCCAGCAGAAGAGGGGCAACTAATGAAAAACTGTTTTTT.

The chain employs TRBV11-3 and TRBJ2-1; 7 nucleotides agree with TRBD1. Unmatched junction bases numbered 8, after V lost 7 bases and J lost 5 bases. Germline V CDR1 and CDR2: SGHNT, YENEEA. CDR3 length: 14 residues. The DNA for the CDR3 is TGTGCCAGCACCCAGGACAGGCGCAACAATGAGCAGTTCTTC. Amino acid sequence: CASTQDRRNNEQFF.

The rearrangement joins TRBV28 to TRBJ2-3; the D gene is possibly TRBD2 (5 bases). V was pared by 5 bases and J by 5 bases, with 20 bases between. Per the germline V gene, CDR1 is MDHEN and CDR2 is SYDVKM. The CDR3 runs to 16 residues. CDR3 DNA: TGTGCCAGCAGTGAGGGTTGGCGCCCCGCCGAAGATACGCAGTATTTT. Translating it yields CASSEGWRPAEDTQYF.